One T cell receptor beta chain is described in this entry. A much larger clone is a single base away; this may be a read error. This sample is drawn from a study of blood T cells in healthy people across ages. CDR3 length: 17 residues. V lost 4 bases to trimming and J lost 7 bases; unmatched junction nucleotides: 12. Germline V gene lookup returns CDR1 SGDLS and CDR2 YYNGEE. A sample-barcoded 5' primer and a J-beta primer mix were used in a second PCR of about 7 to 12 cycles. All samples gave at least 2.5 million CDR3-containing paired-end reads. TCRdb reanalysed the 5' RACE reads using MiXCR and keeps one entry per CDR3 protein. Of about 1.8 million distinct CDR3 sequences in the sample, about 50% were seen once.

The sample was blood. This chain joins TRBV9 and TRBJ2-7; 15 positions match TRBD2. This receptor was identified in a woman aged 40-49 years in good health. Written as DNA, the CDR3 is TGTGCCAGCAGCAAACGGACTAGCGGGGGGGCCTACAATGAGCAGTACTTC. As protein: CASSKRTSGGAYNEQYF.